One sample yielded the 26 T cell receptor beta chains listed below, sequenced in a study of T-cell reconstitution after alpha-beta-depleted transplantation in children (dated by TCRdb to between 2015 and 2016). Per the publication, the treatment or condition label means: allogeneic hematopoietic cell transplantation with graft depleted of TCRalphabeta T cells and CD19 B cells. Libraries were constructed by PCR. TCRdb names Illumina HiSeq 2500 as the instrument used. TCR library preparation used molecular barcoding, with unique molecular identifiers applied to normalize quantification of the TCRbeta repertoire. Using fastp trimming at Q25 and MiXCR clonotype assembly, TCRdb reanalyzed the public sequencing data and kept in-frame beta chains. Entries are consolidated by CDR3 protein sequence, retaining the most common genes and DNA. The sample has approximately 110,000 distinct CDR3 sequences on record, 10% to 13% of them singletons. The ten largest clones represent under 35% of the sample.

Sample: PBMCs, taken before TCRalphabeta/CD19-depleted stem cell transplant. These receptors were taken from a boy between 2 and 10 years old with acute lymphoblastic leukemia, due to receive a stem cell transplant.

The sample holds many counts of this clonotype. CDR3 protein: CASSLVSGVRVTDTQYF. Here the CDR3 DNA reads TGTGCCAGCAGCTTAGTGAGCGGGGTCAGGGTGACAGATACGCAGTATTTT. This sequence joins TRBV7-2 and TRBJ2-3; TRBD2 agrees at 7 bases. The CDR3 sequence is 17 residues long. V shed 1 base, J shed 3 bases, and the junction held 10 bases outside the gene matches. Germline lookup yields CDR1 SGHTA and CDR2 FQGNSA.

There are many counts of this clonotype. This chain joins TRBV20-1 and TRBJ2-3; perhaps D is TRBD1 or TRBD2 (5 bases each). Trimming removed 3 bases from V and 6 bases from J, with 13 bases in between. The CDR3 runs 13 residues. Germline V gene lookup returns CDR1 DFQATT and CDR2 SNEGSKA (reference sequence). CDR3 sequence reads: CSARGDPVDTQYF. The CDR3, as DNA: TGCAGTGCTAGGGGGGACCCGGTGGATACGCAGTATTTT.

The chain links TRBV4-1 to TRBJ2-3, with 15 bases matching TRBD2. The CDR3 is 19 residues long. Germline assignment: CDR1 MGHRA and CDR2 YSYEKL. V dropped 3 bases and J dropped 7; count of bases not matched to a gene: 14. In DNA, the CDR3 is TGCGCCAGCAGCCACCCCGGACTAGCGGGAGGGCCAAATGCGAATACGCAGTATTTT. It codes for CASSHPGLAGGPNANTQYF.

The V and J genes are TRBV5-1 and TRBJ2-5, with 12 bases matching TRBD2. The V and J ends lost 0 bases and 4 bases, in that order; junction bases with no gene match: 4. The CDR3 sequence is 16 residues long. The germline V gene encodes CDR1 SGHRS and CDR2 YFSETQ. As DNA, the CDR3 is TGCGCCAGCAGCTTGGCCGCGGGACTAGCGGGAGAGACCCAGTACTTC. It translates to CASSLAAGLAGETQYF.

In this sample, this clonotype turned up a few times. The chain joins TRBV10-2 to TRBJ2-2; 15 bases are shared with TRBD2. The CDR3 contains 17 residues. Germline loops: CDR1 WSHSY, CDR2 SAAADI. The trim removed 6 bases at V and 5 bases at J, leaving 7 bases unmatched. The CDR3 DNA sequence: TGCGCCAGCAGCGATGGACTAGCGGGAGGGTGGACCGGGGAGCTGTTTTTT. This encodes CASSDGLAGGWTGELFF.

This clonotype was seen ten or more times. This chain's CDR3 is CASSSGGGDIQYF. The CDR3 coding sequence is TGTGCCAGCAGTAGCGGGGGGGGAGACATTCAGTACTTC. This chain joins TRBV12-3 or TRBV12-4 and TRBJ2-4; 10 positions match TRBD2. Germline trimming cut 5 bases from V and 8 bases from J; bases unmatched to any gene: 3. The CDR3 consists of 13 residues.

The rearrangement uses TRBV6-1 and TRBJ1-4, with D maybe TRBD1 (5 bases). The length of the CDR3 is 14 residues. CDR1 is MNHNS, CDR2 SASEGT, per germline. V lost 6 bases and J 0 bases, leaving 8 bases between the germline ends. CDR3 nucleotides: TGTGCCAGCAGGAGGGACGCAACTAATGAAAAACTGTTTTTT. This translates into CASRRDATNEKLFF.

CDR3 region: CASSPRQGSTSEQYF. CDR3 nucleotide sequence: TGTGCCAGCAGCCCCCGACAGGGCAGTACGAGCGAGCAGTACTTC. The chain combines TRBV14 with TRBJ2-7, with 7 bases identical to TRBD1. Trimming removed 4 bases from V and 6 bases from J; junction bases left unmatched: 12. Germline CDR1 reads SGHDN; CDR2 reads FVKESK. The CDR3 covers 15 residues.

Many counts were recorded for this clonotype. The rearrangement uses TRBV20-1 and TRBJ2-3, with no clear D. The CDR3 is 16 residues long. CDR1 is DFQATT, CDR2 SNEGSKA, per germline (reference sequence). The ends were cut back, 3 bases at V and 0 bases at J, with 16 bases in the middle. The DNA for the CDR3 is TGCAGTGCTAGTTGGGAAGGGCAACAAAGCACAGATACGCAGTATTTT. It yields the protein CSASWEGQQSTDTQYF.

This clonotype has more than one count but fewer than ten. This rearrangement joins TRBV9 to TRBJ2-1, with D unresolved. Trimming shortened V by 4 bases and J by 0 bases, and 11 bases separated the two germline ends. The CDR3 is 15 amino acids. Germline CDR1 and CDR2: SGDLS and YYNGEE. The CDR3 loop reads CASSPNARSYNEQFF. As DNA, the CDR3 is TGTGCCAGCAGCCCCAATGCTCGCTCCTACAATGAGCAGTTCTTC. Full variable domain (missing parts from reference TRBV9 and TRBJ2-1): DSGVTQTPKHLITATGQRVTLRCSPRSGDLSVYWYQQSLDQGLQFLIQYYNGEERAKGNILERFSAQQFPDLHSELNLSSLELGDSALYFCASSPNARSYNEQFFGPGTRLTVL.

This clonotype was detected ten times or more. The chain links TRBV12-3 or TRBV12-4 to TRBJ1-1, with D hard to call. V gave up 3 bases and J gave up 6 bases, with 20 bases separating them. The CDR3 is made up of 16 amino acids. CDR3 sequence: CASSFSSSGDWPEAFF. CDR3 in DNA: TGTGCCAGCAGTTTTAGTTCTTCCGGGGATTGGCCTGAAGCTTTCTTT.

This clonotype was counted only a few times. The gene calls are TRBV25-1 and TRBJ1-5; the D is unclear. The CDR3 has 13 amino acids. V was shortened by 3 bases and J by 8 bases, with 11 bases between the two germline ends. CDR1 and CDR2 (germline): MGHDK, SYGVNS. As DNA, the CDR3 is TGTGCCAGCAGTGACCGGAGGGAGGAGCCCCAGCATTTT. Its protein product is CASSDRREEPQHF. The full variable domain, with the rest looked up from reference TRBV25-1 and TRBJ1-5, is EADIYQTPRYLVIGTGKKITLECSQTMGHDKMYWYQQDPGMELHLIHYSYGVNSTEKGDLSSESTVSRIRTEHFPLTLESARPSHTSQYLCASSDRREEPQHFGDGTRLSIL.

The chain uses TRBV18 and TRBJ1-1, with D uncertain. The germline V gene encodes CDR1 KGHSH and CDR2 LQKENI. V lost 6 bases and J 2 bases, leaving 16 bases between the germline ends. CDR3 length: 15 residues. CDR3 amino acids: CASSPLGSLNTEAFF. Here the CDR3 DNA reads TGTGCCAGCTCTCCCTTGGGGTCTCTAAACACTGAAGCTTTCTTT.

V and J are TRBV6-1 and TRBJ2-4, with no clear D. CDR1 is MNHNS, CDR2 SASEGT, per germline. The CDR3 covers 15 residues. V lost 3 bases to trimming and J lost 0 bases, with 9 bases between them. The CDR3 is CASSDPLLAKNIQYF. CDR3 in DNA: TGTGCCAGCAGTGACCCGTTACTAGCCAAAAACATTCAGTACTTC.

This clonotype has only one observation. V and J are TRBV28 and TRBJ1-2; no firm D call. The germline gives CDR1 MDHEN, CDR2 SYDVKM. This CDR3 has 12 residues. The ends were cut back, 5 bases at V and 0 bases at J, with 4 bases in the middle. CDR3 bases: TGTGCCAGCAGTATTACTAACTATGGCTACACCTTC. Amino acids: CASSITNYGYTF.

This sequence joins TRBV7-9 and TRBJ2-1; D may match TRBD1 or TRBD2 (5 bases each). Looked up from germline, CDR1 is SEHNR and CDR2 is FQNEAQ (reference sequence). The CDR3 covers 17 residues. Trimming shortened V by 5 bases and J by 5 bases, and 22 bases separated the two germline ends. The CDR3 protein is CASSLWGLQALHNEQFF. The DNA of the CDR3 is TGTGCCAGCAGCCTCTGGGGGTTACAGGCTCTCCACAATGAGCAGTTCTTC.

This clonotype was found a few times. The V and J genes are TRBV27 and TRBJ1-1; TRBD1 is a possible D gene (6 bases). Germline values: CDR1 MNHEY, CDR2 SMNVEV (reference sequence). V lost 5 bases, J lost 4 bases, and 17 bases lay in between. The length of the CDR3 is 15 residues. CDR3 sequence (DNA): TGTGCCAGCAGTGACGCTCTGGACAGCGTCACTGAAGCTTTCTTT. Translating it yields CASSDALDSVTEAFF.

As to this clonotype: An end of the junction does not agree with germline; a read error may underlie this. The rearrangement joins TRBV12-3 or TRBV12-4 to TRBJ2-7, with 12 bases aligning to TRBD2. The CDR3 runs to 19 residues. CDR3 residues: CTSSLIGTSGLRGSYEQYF. DNA for the CDR3: TGTACCAGCAGTCTCATCGGGACTAGCGGGCTGAGAGGATCCTACGAGCAGTACTTC.

This clonotype was picked up many times. The genes are TRBV6-5 and TRBJ2-7, with D possibly matching TRBD2 (5 bases). Germline CDR1 and CDR2: MNHEY and SVGAGI. Trimming left V 1 base short and J 5 bases short, with 15 bases between. The CDR3 extends over 15 amino acids. The CDR3 is CASSYYEGIAHEQYF. As DNA, the CDR3 is TGTGCCAGCAGTTACTATGAGGGAATTGCCCACGAGCAGTACTTC.

This chain connects TRBV20-1 to TRBJ2-3, with 12 positions matching TRBD2. CDR1 and CDR2 from the germline V gene are DFQATT and SNEGSKA (reference sequence). V trimming: 5 bases; J trimming: 2 bases; junction bases outside the gene matches: 5. This CDR3 spans 15 amino acids. CDR3 region: CSAPTSGSYTDTQYF. Written as DNA, the CDR3 is TGCAGTGCTCCGACTAGCGGGAGTTACACAGATACGCAGTATTTT.

There are a few counts of this clonotype. The rearrangement joins TRBV9 to TRBJ2-3; 11 bases match TRBD2. The CDR3 contains 19 residues. The V segment lost 4 bases and the J segment 3 bases; nucleotides outside the gene matches: 16. Germline CDR1 SGDLS, CDR2 YYNGEE. Here the CDR3 reads CASSPQVAGGPRSTDTQYF. For the CDR3, the DNA is TGTGCCAGCAGCCCCCAGGTAGCGGGAGGGCCAAGGTCTACAGATACGCAGTATTTT.

V is TRBV12-3 or TRBV12-4 and J is TRBJ2-5; D unresolved. This CDR3 region has 14 residues. The V end lost 5 bases, the J end lost 3 bases, and 13 bases lay between the germline ends. The CDR3 loop reads CASSRPGQKETQYF. For the CDR3, the DNA is TGTGCCAGCAGTCGACCCGGGCAGAAAGAGACCCAGTACTTC.

V gene TRBV5-1 combines with J gene TRBJ2-2, with D perhaps matching TRBD2 (6 bases). The germline CDR1 and CDR2 sequences are SGHRS and YFSETQ. The length of the CDR3 is 16 residues. V shed 2 bases and J shed 6 bases, with 17 bases lying between them. CDR3 in DNA: TGCGCCAGCAGCTTCGAACCTCGACTAGTCCCCGGGGAGCTGTTTTTT. Its translation: CASSFEPRLVPGELFF. The variable domain in full, with the rest retrieved from reference TRBV5-1 and TRBJ2-2, is KAGVTQTPRYLIKTRGQQVTLSCSPISGHRSVSWYQQTPGQGLQFLFEYFSETQRNKGNFPGRFSGRQFSNSRSEMNVSTLELGDSALYLCASSFEPRLVPGELFFGEGSRLTVL.

At least ten counts were recorded for this clonotype. This chain joins TRBV20-1 and TRBJ2-3; D gene unclear. Germline CDR1 reads DFQATT; CDR2 reads SNEGSKA (reference sequence). Trimming shortened V by 3 bases and J by 0 bases, and 19 bases separated the two germline ends. The CDR3 contains 17 residues. CDR3 protein: CSARGSFVAASTDTQYF. The CDR3 DNA reads TGCAGTGCTAGGGGATCATTTGTGGCGGCTAGCACAGATACGCAGTATTTT.

This clonotype was counted many times. J is TRBJ2-1 and V is TRBV24-1; D is unresolved. This CDR3 spans 17 amino acids. V gave up 4 bases and J gave up 0 bases, with 15 bases separating them. Germline CDR1 and CDR2: KGHDR and SFDVKD. The CDR3 here is CATSDRAPLYSYNEQFF. CDR3 bases: TGTGCCACCAGTGACCGGGCACCTTTGTACTCCTACAATGAGCAGTTCTTC.

By its share, this clonotype is medium-sized (0.01 to 0.1%). The chain uses TRBV18 and TRBJ2-7; TRBD2 agrees at 10 bases. The V and J ends lost 3 bases and 0 bases, in that order; junction bases with no gene match: 11. Per the germline V gene, CDR1 is KGHSH and CDR2 is LQKENI. There are 18 residues in the CDR3. The CDR3 DNA is TGTGCCAGCTCACCGGGGTTCACTAGCGGGGACCCCTCCTACGAGCAGTACTTC. This gives the protein CASSPGFTSGDPSYEQYF.